Listed here are 3 T cell receptor beta chains from one sample, sequenced in a study of cytomegalovirus exposure and HLA in healthy donors (dated by TCRdb to 2017 to 2019). The library was made by the immunoSEQ multiplex PCR assay. For the multiplex PCR, a mixture combining 60 forward primers for TCR Vbeta segments and 13 reverse primers for TCR Jbeta segments was used. The clones in this table, taken by TCRdb from immuneACCESS, are in-frame only. Not every clone is retained; where verified, under half of the shortfall comes from an unresolved V gene, and the cause of the rest is unknown. For this sample the table gives fewer than 250,000 clones, of which over 80% were detected only once. The ten largest account for nearly 6% of the sample. Sequencing was performed on PBMCs. Receptors were obtained from a man aged 40-49 years in good health and CMV-seropositive.

CDR3 region: CASSRSGGEQYF. CDR3 sequence (DNA): TGTGCCAGCAGCCGCAGCGGGGGCGAGCAGTACTTC. V usage is TRBV9 and J usage is TRBJ2-7; 8 nucleotides agree with TRBD2. Per the germline V gene, CDR1 is SGDLS and CDR2 is YYNGEE. Losses at the gene ends were 4 bases for V and 6 bases for J; bases not matched to a gene: 3. The CDR3 has 12 amino acids.

The chain has TRBV7-9 and TRBJ1-1; D is ambiguous. This CDR3 has 15 residues. V lost 5 bases, J lost 1 base, and 14 bases lay in between. Germline loops: CDR1 SEHNR, CDR2 FQNEAQ (reference sequence). In DNA form, the CDR3 reads TGTGCCAGCAGCGCGACTGCGGGGAGGAACACTGAAGCTTTCTTT. It yields the protein CASSATAGRNTEAFF.

V gene TRBV28 combines with J gene TRBJ1-2, with a weak D call TRBD1 (5 bases). The CDR3 sequence is 16 residues long. Germline V gene sequence: CDR1 MDHEN, CDR2 SYDVKM. V gave up 2 bases and J gave up 6 bases, with 19 bases separating them. CDR3 coding DNA: TGTGCCAGCAGTTTAGTTCCGAGGCGTCAGGGAAATGGCTACACCTTC. Its protein is CASSLVPRRQGNGYTF.